A single sample is the source of the 10 T cell receptor beta chains below, sequenced in a study of T cell clusters in autoimmune cytopenias. One tube held mixed TRB-A and TRB-B primer pools for touch-down PCR. From its re-call of the multiplex PCR reads, TCRdb lists each CDR3 protein once, without DNA. The table for this sample gives several hundred distinct CDR3 sequences. TRB amplification used 250 ng of peripheral blood genomic DNA. The same sample was also used in a study of T cell repertoires in aging, cancer and after chemotherapy.

The sequenced material came from peripheral blood. The receptors come from a human donor with an autoimmune cytopenia or autoimmune hepatitis (not recorded which).

This clonotype is medium-sized by frequency. V gene TRBV4-1 combines with J gene TRBJ2-7. CDR3 size: 16 residues. The germline V gene has CDR1 MGHRA and CDR2 YSYEKL. The chain's CDR3 is CASSQDPGVTSYEQYF.

This clonotype is called medium-sized (0.01 to 0.1%) based on its frequency. The V and J genes are TRBV28 and TRBJ2-7; the D gene TCRdb calls, TRBD1, cannot be checked with no DNA. Germline V gene lookup returns CDR1 MDHEN and CDR2 SYDVKM. The CDR3 consists of 14 residues. The CDR3 sequence: CASSFLQGQDEQYF.

Its frequency marks this clonotype as large (0.1 to 1%). The chain joins TRBV6-5 to TRBJ1-4; the D gene TCRdb calls, TRBD1, cannot be checked with no DNA. The CDR3 has 15 amino acids. Germline assignment: CDR1 MNHEY and CDR2 SVGAGI. This CDR3 is CASSYRPDSNEKLFF.

The rearrangement joins TRBV24-1 to TRBJ1-5; TCRdb's D call, TRBD1, is unchecked because there is no DNA. Germline V gene sequence: CDR1 KGHDR, CDR2 SFDVKD. The CDR3 sequence is 13 residues long. The CDR3 here is CATRGQGAQPQHF.

Measured by frequency, this clonotype is large. The chain joins TRBV19 to TRBJ2-7. Germline V gene data show CDR1 as LNHDA and CDR2 as SQIVND (reference sequence). CDR3 length equals 13 residues. The CDR3 protein is CASSVRGSYEQYF.

Frequency places this clonotype as medium-sized. The chain links TRBV6-1 to TRBJ2-4. Germline CDR1 reads MNHNS; CDR2 reads SASEGT. The CDR3 consists of 14 residues. The CDR3 region is CASSEELGKNIQYF.

Measured by frequency, this clonotype is large. This chain links TRBV27 with TRBJ2-5; no DNA is available, so the TRBD2 call from TCRdb remains unchecked. Germline CDR1 and CDR2: MNHEY and SMNVEV (reference sequence). There are 16 residues in the CDR3. The CDR3 sequence is CASSPGLAGGLETQYF.

By frequency, this clonotype registers medium-sized. The CDR3 is CASSPGVGGTEAFF. This chain connects TRBV7-9 to TRBJ1-1. The CDR3 spans 14 residues. Germline V gene sequence: CDR1 SEHNR, CDR2 FQNEAQ (reference sequence).

This chain connects TRBV7-2 to TRBJ2-5; lacking DNA, the TRBD1 call made by TCRdb goes unchecked. Germline assignment: CDR1 SGHTA and CDR2 FQGNSA. This CDR3 is built from 15 residues. The CDR3 sequence: CASSLGRGIQETQYF. Together with reference TRBV7-2 and TRBJ2-5, the CDR3 gives the full variable domain: GAGVSQSPSNKVTEKGKDVELRCDPISGHTALYWYRQSLGQGLEFLIYFQGNSAPDKSGLPSDRFSAERTGGSVSTLTIQRTQQEDSAVYLCASSLGRGIQETQYFGPGTRLLVL.

According to its frequency, this clonotype is medium-sized. V usage is TRBV20-1 and J usage is TRBJ1-6. CDR3 size: 15 residues. Germline V CDR1 and CDR2: DFQATT, SNEGSKA (reference sequence). The CDR3 region is CSASLLGLRGSPLHF.